The T cell receptor beta chain under discussion was sequenced for a study of T cells of healthy individuals (dated by TCRdb to the late 2010s). V is trimmed back by 3 bases and J by 1 base, and the junction contains 3 bases that no gene match accounts for. The CDR3 contains 15 residues, cysteine and phenylalanine counted. Left in the record is the CDR3 DNA by itself, 45 bases read in frame from the first base. Looking up the germline V gene yields CDR1 KGHDR and CDR2 SFDVKD. There are many counts of this clonotype. The target of this receptor is not known. No base-level quality is on record; no much larger clone is a single base apart. Libraries were constructed by 5' RACE. The sample was run on an Illumina MiSeq. TCRdb ran its own pipeline on the public reads, namely fastp trimming at Q25 and MiXCR clone calling, and kept in-frame beta chains. Rows are unified per CDR3 protein, each entry keeping the most common DNA and genes. For this sample there are under 70,000 distinct CDR3 sequences; 14% to 15% appear just once. In total, the top ten clones hold roughly 15% of the sample.

The source of this sequence is a human donor in good health. The chain is encoded by TRBV24-1 joined to TRBJ2-3, and 7 bases in between align with TRBD1. The nucleotide sequence reads as follows: TGTGCCACCAGTGATCCGCAGGGGGGCACAGATACGCAGTATTTT. This codes for CATSDPQGGTDTQYF.